This TCR beta chain was obtained from a study of blood T cell repertoires in COVID-19. Authors' methods: Estimation of nucleated cell counts was performed using reference gene primer amplification. Sequencing used immunoSEQ multiplex PCR; TCRdb keeps in-frame clones, though not all of them. V and J calls plus clone size are reproduced from that table; the DNA served to infer D and trimming. The sample consists of about 100,000 clones, around 81% of them appearing once. Germline V lookup: CDR1 SGHVS, CDR2 FQNEAQ. CDR3 length: 17 residues. Deletions cut 5 bases from V and 1 base from J, with 20 bases between.

This TCR was recovered from a man aged 50 or older who had recovered from COVID-19. The chain combines TRBV7-8 with TRBJ2-5, with D possibly being TRBD1 (5 bases). The specimen was peripheral blood. The CDR3 protein is CASSILREHKTQETQYF. The DNA of the CDR3 is TGTGCCAGCAGCATACTCAGGGAACATAAGACCCAAGAGACCCAGTACTTC. Combining the CDR3 with reference TRBV7-8 and TRBJ2-5 gives the whole variable domain GAGVSQSPRYKVAKRGQDVALRCDPISGHVSLFWYQQALGQGPEFLTYFQNEAQLDKSGLPSDRFFAERPEGSVSTLKIQRTQQEDSAVYLCASSILREHKTQETQYFGPGTRLLVL.